These T cell receptor beta chains were read from a single sample in a study of CD4 T cells in relation to SARS-CoV-2 and coronaviruses. Their specific antigens are unknown. TCRdb's table, derived via immunoSEQ multiplex PCR, lists solely in-frame clones and lacks some. The sample lists some 37,000 clones; 77% were seen once. The sequencing sample was made of memory CD4+ T cells from PBMCs, cultured in vitro. All receptors come from an adult with COVID-19. Both conserved end residues are part of each CDR3. Each record gives: D gene, J gene, V gene, clone size, CDR3 DNA, CDR3 protein. The D gene is left open where the match is weak. Size values are once, few and many counts, or a class for expanded clones, and some rows have none.

D: -; J: TRBJ2-1; V: TRBV7-9; size: once; DNA: TGTGCCAGCAGCTTAGAACTAGTGAGCTACAATGAGCAGTTCTTC; CDR3: CASSLELVSYNEQFF
D: -; J: TRBJ2-2; V: TRBV21-1; size: few; DNA: TGTGCCTCCCTCAAAGTAAGGGAGAGCACCGGGGAGCTGTTTTTT; CDR3: CASLKVRESTGELFF
D: TRBD1; J: TRBJ1-2; V: TRBV7-9; size: -; DNA: TGTGCCAGCAGCTTTTTGACAGGGAATGGCTATGGCTACACCTTC; CDR3: CASSFLTGNGYGYTF
D: -; J: TRBJ2-7; V: TRBV7-9; size: -; DNA: TGTGCCAGCAGCTTAGGGTACACGGCGGGCAGGACCTACGAGCAGTACTTC; CDR3: CASSLGYTAGRTYEQYF
D: -; J: TRBJ2-2; V: TRBV24-1; size: once; DNA: TGTGCCACCAGTGAGGCCCTCTCAGGGGCCGGGGAGCTGTTTTTT; CDR3: CATSEALSGAGELFF
D: -; J: TRBJ1-5; V: TRBV11-2; size: -; DNA: TGTGCCAGCAGCTTAGGGTATTATCAGCCCCAGCATTTT; CDR3: CASSLGYYQPQHF
D: -; J: TRBJ1-1; V: TRBV6-1; size: -; DNA: TGTGCCAGCAGTGATATGTGGGGCGCTGAAGCTTTCTTT; CDR3: CASSDMWGAEAFF
D: TRBD2; J: TRBJ2-3; V: TRBV6-4; size: -; DNA: TGTGCCAGCAGCGAGGGACTAGCGGGAGTAGATACGCAGTATTTT; CDR3: CASSEGLAGVDTQYF
D: TRBD2; J: TRBJ2-5; V: TRBV3-1/TRBV3-2; size: -; DNA: TGTGCCAGCAGCCCGGGGGGGGCCGGGGGCGGAGAGACCCAGTACTTC; CDR3: CASSPGGAGGGETQYF
D: -; J: TRBJ2-7; V: TRBV12-3/TRBV12-4; size: -; DNA: TGTGCCAGCACCTCCGGGTTTTACGAGCAGTACTTC; CDR3: CASTSGFYEQYF
D: TRBD2; J: TRBJ2-1; V: TRBV10-3; size: once; DNA: TGTGCCATCAGTGAGGGCTTGGGAGCGGGGAGGGCCCACAATGAGCAGTTCTTC; CDR3: CAISEGLGAGRAHNEQFF
D: -; J: TRBJ1-1; V: TRBV14; size: -; DNA: TGTGCCAGCAGCCAGCAGGGGAACACTGAAGCTTTCTTT; CDR3: CASSQQGNTEAFF
D: -; J: TRBJ2-7; V: TRBV6-2/TRBV6-3; size: few; DNA: TGTGCCAGCAGTTACGTTCTCTACGAGCAGTACTTC; CDR3: CASSYVLYEQYF
D: TRBD2; J: TRBJ2-3; V: TRBV10-2; size: -; DNA: TGCGCCAGCGGCCCGACGGGAGGGAGAGATACGCAGTATTTT; CDR3: CASGPTGGRDTQYF
D: -; J: TRBJ2-7; V: TRBV19; size: few; DNA: TGTGCCAGTAGTATTGGGACGGGCTACGAGCAGTACTTC; CDR3: CASSIGTGYEQYF
D: -; J: TRBJ2-3; V: TRBV28; size: once; DNA: TGTGCCAGCAGTCAAGCGGGCTATACGCAGTATTTT; CDR3: CASSQAGYTQYF
D: -; J: TRBJ1-6; V: TRBV11-2; size: -; DNA: TGTGCCAGCAGCTTATCGGGCTCCTATAATTCACCCCTCCACTTT; CDR3: CASSLSGSYNSPLHF
D: TRBD2; J: TRBJ2-3; V: TRBV5-4; size: once; DNA: TGTGCCAGCAGCTCCCGGGGTAGCGGGGGGGCAGATACGCAGTATTTT; CDR3: CASSSRGSGGADTQYF
D: TRBD1; J: TRBJ1-5; V: TRBV24-1; size: few; DNA: TGTGCCACCAGTGATCCGACAGGGACGAGCAATCAGCCCCAGCATTTT; CDR3: CATSDPTGTSNQPQHF
D: -; J: TRBJ2-7; V: TRBV7-8; size: -; DNA: TGTGCCAGCAGCTTAGTCCCGACAACTACCTACGAGCAGTACTTC; CDR3: CASSLVPTTTYEQYF
D: -; J: TRBJ2-7; V: TRBV5-6; size: -; DNA: TGTGCCAGCAGCTCGGGGGCCGGGACAAGCTACGAGCAGTACTTC; CDR3: CASSSGAGTSYEQYF
D: TRBD1; J: TRBJ2-7; V: TRBV15; size: -; DNA: TGTGCCACCAGCAGGGAAACCCGGGACAGGCAGCAGTCCTACGAGCAGTACTTC; CDR3: CATSRETRDRQQSYEQYF
D: -; J: TRBJ2-3; V: TRBV14; size: -; DNA: TGTGCCAGCAGCTCTACACTAGGAATCACAGATACGCAGTATTTT; CDR3: CASSSTLGITDTQYF
D: TRBD2; J: TRBJ2-5; V: TRBV28; size: -; DNA: TGTGCCAGCAGAACTCTAGCGGGAGGAGCGGAGACCCAGTACTTC; CDR3: CASRTLAGGAETQYF
D: TRBD2; J: TRBJ2-5; V: TRBV9; size: -; DNA: TGTGCCAGCAGCGTTGGTGTTAGGACTAGGGGACAAGAGACCCAGTACTTC; CDR3: CASSVGVRTRGQETQYF
D: TRBD1; J: TRBJ2-7; V: TRBV7-9; size: -; DNA: TGTGCCAGCAGCTCCCCCGGGACAGGGGGAACCTACGAGCAGTACTTC; CDR3: CASSSPGTGGTYEQYF
D: -; J: TRBJ2-3; V: TRBV5-1; size: -; DNA: TGCGCCAGCAGCTTGGGCGGGCAGGGCAGCACAGATACGCAGTATTTT; CDR3: CASSLGGQGSTDTQYF